One and the same sample provided the 25 T cell receptor beta chains below, sequenced in a study of CD8 T cells in Susac syndrome. Roughly 0.45 to 1 ug RNA was reverse transcribed with random hexamers. TCRdb passed the immunoSEQ multiplex PCR reads through MiXCR, listing each CDR3 protein once. This sample has approximately 200,000 distinct CDR3 sequences; approximately 95% occur once, and the top ten carry around 0.08%. Material for sequencing was CD4+ T cells from PBMCs. These receptors were obtained from a human donor with multiple sclerosis.

This clonotype has just one count. The chain recombines TRBV14 with TRBJ2-1; D is unresolved. V shed 1 base and J shed 6 bases, with 13 bases lying between them. Germline CDR1 is SGHDN and CDR2 is FVKESK. The CDR3 covers 15 residues. CDR3 loop: CASSQGGSFANEQFF. The CDR3 coding sequence is TGTGCCAGCAGCCAAGGTGGGTCGTTCGCCAATGAGCAGTTCTTC. The entire variable domain, with the rest obtained from reference TRBV14 and TRBJ2-1, is as follows: EAGVTQFPSHSVIEKGQTVTLRCDPISGHDNLYWYRRVMGKEIKFLLHFVKESKQDESGMPNNRFLAERTGGTYSTLKVQPAELEDSGVYFCASSQGGSFANEQFFGPGTRLTVL.

The chain is built from TRBV20-1 and TRBJ2-4, with 7 bases matching TRBD1. J lost 8 bases, V lost 6 bases, and 10 bases had no gene match. There are 13 residues in the CDR3. CDR1 and CDR2 from the germline V gene are DFQATT and SNEGSKA (reference sequence). DNA for the CDR3: TGCAGTGCAGAGGTGGGACAGAGGGACATTCAGTACTTC. This sequence encodes CSAEVGQRDIQYF.

This clonotype appeared once. V and J are TRBV3-1 and TRBJ2-7; 8 bases agree with TRBD1. The germline CDR1 and CDR2 sequences are LGHDT and YNNKEL (reference sequence). This CDR3 has 15 amino acids. The trim removed 3 bases at V and 2 bases at J, leaving 6 bases unmatched. CDR3 amino acids: CASSQYRTGPYEQYF. The CDR3 region has the DNA TGTGCCAGCAGCCAGTATAGGACAGGGCCCTACGAGCAGTACTTC.

This chain connects TRBV7-9 to TRBJ2-1, with 11 nucleotides matching TRBD1. V was pared by 4 bases and J by 12 bases, with 11 bases of the junction left unmatched. Per germline, CDR1 SEHNR and CDR2 FQNEAQ (reference sequence). This CDR3 contains 15 residues. The CDR3 here is CASSSRRTGGAGQFF. The CDR3 bases are TGTGCCAGCAGCTCCCGTAGGACAGGGGGCGCCGGGCAGTTCTTC.

The rearrangement uses TRBV29-1 and TRBJ2-1; D not resolved. Trimming shortened V by 5 bases and J by 5 bases, and 10 bases separated the two germline ends. CDR1 is SQVTM, CDR2 ANQGSEA, per germline. The CDR3 runs to 12 residues. The CDR3 DNA reads TGCAGCGTTTTCGGTGTGGACAATGAGCAGTTCTTC. Its protein product is CSVFGVDNEQFF.

V usage is TRBV11-2 and J usage is TRBJ2-3; D not certain. The CDR3 consists of 14 residues. Between the trimmed V and J ends, which lost 1 base and 0 bases, there was a span of 5 bases. Germline assignment: CDR1 SGHAT and CDR2 FQNNGV. The CDR3 reads CASSLGVSTDTQYF. The CDR3 bases are TGTGCCAGCAGCTTAGGCGTAAGCACAGATACGCAGTATTTT.

The CDR3 region has the DNA TGTGCCACCGAGGAGGGGGGCACTTACACTGAAGCTTTCTTT. Translating it yields CATEEGGTYTEAFF. The chain carries TRBV15 and TRBJ1-1; maybe TRBD1 (6 bases). Trimming removed 8 bases from V and 3 bases from J, with 16 bases in between. The CDR3 length is 14 residues. Germline CDR1 LNHNV, CDR2 YYDKDF (reference sequence).

The V and J genes are TRBV9 and TRBJ1-4, with D unclear. The V and J ends lost 3 bases and 4 bases respectively, with 13 bases between them. This CDR3 contains 15 residues. The germline V gene has CDR1 SGDLS and CDR2 YYNGEE. Here the CDR3 reads CASSELGRDNEKLFF. The CDR3 nucleotides are TGTGCCAGCAGCGAATTAGGACGGGATAATGAAAAACTGTTTTTT.

The rearrangement uses TRBV29-1 and TRBJ1-1; 10 positions agree with TRBD1. This CDR3 contains 13 residues. The V gene's germline CDR1 is SQVTM and CDR2 ANQGSEA. The J segment lost 7 bases and the V segment lost 4 bases, leaving 6 bases of the junction unmatched. The CDR3 loop reads CSVVTGGSGEAFF. Here the CDR3 DNA reads TGCAGCGTTGTGACAGGGGGCTCCGGTGAAGCTTTCTTT.

The gene calls are TRBV3-1 and TRBJ1-2; weak D call: TRBD1 (5 bases). Germline values: CDR1 LGHDT, CDR2 YNNKEL (reference sequence). CDR3 length: 15 amino acids. The V end was cut by 3 bases, the J end by 5 bases, with 16 bases between. Written as DNA, the CDR3 is TGTGCCAGCAGCCACAGAGTTGGGGGGATATATGGCTACACCTTC. As protein: CASSHRVGGIYGYTF.

V is TRBV29-1 and J is TRBJ2-5, with 7 positions matching TRBD1. The germline gives CDR1 SQVTM, CDR2 ANQGSEA. CDR3 length: 15 residues. J gave up 7 bases and V 4 bases, and 15 bases lay outside the gene matches. The CDR3 nucleotides read TGCAGCGTTGGATACCGGGACAGTTATCGGGTGACCCAGTACTTC. As protein: CSVGYRDSYRVTQYF. Variable domain in full (rest from reference TRBV29-1 and TRBJ2-5): SAVISQKPSRDICQRGTSLTIQCQVDSQVTMMFWYRQQPGQSLTLIATANQGSEATYESGFVIDKFPISRPNLTFSTLTVSNMSPEDSSIYLCSVGYRDSYRVTQYFGPGTRLLVL.

This rearrangement joins TRBV20-1 to TRBJ1-1; 7 bases are a match to TRBD1. The junction had 12 bases not matched to a gene; V was cut back by 1 base and J by 1 base. The CDR3 runs to 17 residues. Germline lookup yields CDR1 DFQATT and CDR2 SNEGSKA (reference sequence). Here the CDR3 reads CSARVYDRVGRNTEAFF. As DNA, the CDR3 is TGCAGTGCTAGAGTCTATGACAGGGTTGGGAGGAACACTGAAGCTTTCTTT.

V gene TRBV5-6 combines with J gene TRBJ2-5; D remains ambiguous. CDR3 size: 13 residues. CDR1 and CDR2 (germline): SGHDT, YYEEEE. V lost 1 base, J lost 5 bases, and 9 bases lay in between. The CDR3 reads CASSLTSPETQYF. Here the CDR3 DNA reads TGTGCCAGCAGCTTGACCTCCCCGGAGACCCAGTACTTC.

The chain has TRBV20-1 and TRBJ2-1; 7 positions agree with TRBD2. Trimming took 6 bases from V and 9 from J; bases not matched to a gene: 8. Germline V lookup: CDR1 DFQATT, CDR2 SNEGSKA (reference sequence). The CDR3 consists of 12 residues. The CDR3 nucleotides read TGCAGTGCCTATACCCGGGGGGTTGAGCAGTTCTTC. Its translation: CSAYTRGVEQFF.

The CDR3 sequence: CASSPRGQAYEQYF. In DNA form, the CDR3 reads TGTGCCAGCTCACCACGGGGACAGGCCTACGAGCAGTACTTC. The V gene is TRBV18, the J gene TRBJ2-7; TRBD1 matches at 8 bases. Losses at the gene ends were 1 base for V and 2 bases for J; bases not matched to a gene: 1. Germline V gene data show CDR1 as KGHSH and CDR2 as LQKENI. CDR3 size: 14 residues.

CDR3 sequence: CAWSADRSKETQYF. As DNA, the CDR3 is TGTGCCTGGAGCGCGGACAGATCGAAAGAGACCCAGTACTTC. The J gene is TRBJ2-5, the V gene TRBV30, with D maybe TRBD1 (6 bases). The CDR3 has 14 amino acids. Deletions cut 3 bases from V and 3 bases from J, with 14 bases between. Germline CDR1 and CDR2: GTSNPN and SVGIG (reference sequence).

The chain is built from TRBV12-3 or TRBV12-4 and TRBJ1-6; the D is unclear. The CDR3 covers 15 residues. The germline V and J ends were trimmed by 9 bases and 0 bases, with 12 bases remaining between them. CDR3 nucleotides: TGTGCCAGGGCCGGCCCCAGCTCCTATAATTCACCCCTCCACTTT. This sequence encodes CARAGPSSYNSPLHF.

This clonotype occurred once. The chain combines TRBV20-1 with TRBJ2-4, with TRBD1 matching over 9 bases. V lost 5 bases, J lost 0 bases, and 11 bases stayed unmatched. The CDR3 runs to 17 residues. The germline V gene has CDR1 DFQATT and CDR2 SNEGSKA (reference sequence). CDR3 sequence: CSAAGTGRGVAKNIQYF. DNA of the CDR3: TGCAGTGCTGCCGGGACAGGGAGGGGGGTAGCCAAAAACATTCAGTACTTC.

V and J are TRBV6-5 and TRBJ2-3; a possible D gene is TRBD1 (6 bases). Trimming stripped 0 bases from V and 4 bases from J, with 14 bases between. The CDR3 loop spans 16 amino acids. CDR1 is MNHEY and CDR2 is SVGAGI in the germline V gene. The CDR3, as DNA: TGTGCCAGCAGTTACTCGACAGGTCTGGAGGCAGATACGCAGTATTTT. Protein product: CASSYSTGLEADTQYF.

This chain connects TRBV29-1 to TRBJ1-5, with TRBD1 as a possible D gene (5 bases). CDR1 and CDR2 from the germline V gene are SQVTM and ANQGSEA. The CDR3 loop spans 13 amino acids. Trimming stripped 5 bases from V and 1 base from J, with 9 bases between. The CDR3 region is CSVRDRSNQPQHF. The CDR3 DNA follows: TGCAGCGTTCGTGACAGAAGCAATCAGCCCCAGCATTTT. The full variable domain, rest sourced from reference TRBV29-1 and TRBJ1-5, is SAVISQKPSRDICQRGTSLTIQCQVDSQVTMMFWYRQQPGQSLTLIATANQGSEATYESGFVIDKFPISRPNLTFSTLTVSNMSPEDSSIYLCSVRDRSNQPQHFGDGTRLSIL.

This chain uses TRBV10-3 with TRBJ1-2, with 8 bases that match TRBD1. The CDR3 sequence is 13 residues long. Germline-derived CDR1 and CDR2 are ENHRY and SYGVKD. Trimming cost V 2 bases and J 6 bases; bases outside gene matches: 2. The CDR3 coding sequence is TGTGCCATCAGTGAGGGACAGGGAGATGGCTACACCTTC. Protein: CAISEGQGDGYTF.

This clonotype has a single count. This chain joins TRBV29-1 and TRBJ2-3; D is unresolved. The CDR3 has 13 residues. Germline V gene data show CDR1 as SQVTM and CDR2 as ANQGSEA. The V and J ends lost 1 base and 2 bases respectively, with 7 bases between them. The CDR3 coding sequence is TGCAGCGTTGAAGTCCTGGCCACAGATACGCAGTATTTT. Translating gives CSVEVLATDTQYF.

The J gene is TRBJ2-7, the V gene TRBV30, with D uncertain. This CDR3 has 14 amino acids. V lost 5 bases and J 1 base, leaving 15 bases between the germline ends. Germline CDR1 reads GTSNPN; CDR2 reads SVGIG (reference sequence). CDR3 DNA: TGTGCCTGGGAACGTCTCAGCATTTCCTACGAGCAGTACTTC. Translating gives CAWERLSISYEQYF.

CDR3 bases: TGTGCCAGCAGCCCCAGTGTAGGGGGGAGCTATGGCTACACCTTC. Residues: CASSPSVGGSYGYTF. The chain carries TRBV7-2 and TRBJ1-2; perhaps TRBD1 as D (6 bases). Germline V gene data show CDR1 as SGHTA and CDR2 as FQGNSA. This CDR3 comprises 15 residues. Deletions cut 5 bases from V and 4 bases from J, with 17 bases between.

The chain carries TRBV29-1 and TRBJ2-2; TRBD1 is a possible D gene (6 bases). Trimming shortened V by 6 bases and J by 0 bases, and 8 bases separated the two germline ends. The CDR3 runs to 13 residues. CDR1 and CDR2 (germline): SQVTM, ANQGSEA. The CDR3 loop reads CSVRDTNTGELFF. The DNA of the CDR3 is TGCAGCGTCCGGGACACGAACACCGGGGAGCTGTTTTTT.